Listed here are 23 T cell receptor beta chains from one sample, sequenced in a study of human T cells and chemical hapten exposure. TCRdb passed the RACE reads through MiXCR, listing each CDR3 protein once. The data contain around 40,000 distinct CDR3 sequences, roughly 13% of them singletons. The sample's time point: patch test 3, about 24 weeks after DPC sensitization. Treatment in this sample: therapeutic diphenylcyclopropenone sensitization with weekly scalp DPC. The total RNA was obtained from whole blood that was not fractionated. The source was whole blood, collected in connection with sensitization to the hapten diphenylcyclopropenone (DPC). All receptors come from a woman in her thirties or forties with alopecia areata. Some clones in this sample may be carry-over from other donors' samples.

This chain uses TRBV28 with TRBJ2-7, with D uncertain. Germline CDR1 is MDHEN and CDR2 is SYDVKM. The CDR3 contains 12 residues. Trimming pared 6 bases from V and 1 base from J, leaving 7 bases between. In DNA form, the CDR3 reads TGTGCCAGCAGCCCTAGTTCCTACGAGCAGTACTTC. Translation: CASSPSSYEQYF.

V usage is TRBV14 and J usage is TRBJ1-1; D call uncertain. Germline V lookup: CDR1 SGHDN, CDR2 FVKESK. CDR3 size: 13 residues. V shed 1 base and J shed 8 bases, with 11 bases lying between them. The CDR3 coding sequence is TGTGCCAGCAGCCAAGTTACCAGTGGGGAAGCTTTCTTT. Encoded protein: CASSQVTSGEAFF. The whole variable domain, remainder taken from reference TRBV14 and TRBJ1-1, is EAGVTQFPSHSVIEKGQTVTLRCDPISGHDNLYWYRRVMGKEIKFLLHFVKESKQDESGMPNNRFLAERTGGTYSTLKVQPAELEDSGVYFCASSQVTSGEAFFGQGTRLTVV.

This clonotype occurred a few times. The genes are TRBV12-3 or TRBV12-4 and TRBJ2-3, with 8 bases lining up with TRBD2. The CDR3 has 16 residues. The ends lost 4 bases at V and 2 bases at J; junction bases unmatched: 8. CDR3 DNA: TGTGCCAGCAGTTCGGGTAGCGGGATTACCACAGATACGCAGTATTTT. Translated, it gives CASSSGSGITTDTQYF.

As DNA, the CDR3 is TGTGCCATCAGTGAGGCGGGGGCCACAGATACGCAGTATTTT. Translation: CAISEAGATDTQYF. The chain joins TRBV10-3 to TRBJ2-3; tentative D call: TRBD2 (7 bases). Trimming stripped 2 bases from V and 2 bases from J, with 8 bases between. Germline assignment: CDR1 ENHRY and CDR2 SYGVKD. The CDR3 sequence is 14 residues long.

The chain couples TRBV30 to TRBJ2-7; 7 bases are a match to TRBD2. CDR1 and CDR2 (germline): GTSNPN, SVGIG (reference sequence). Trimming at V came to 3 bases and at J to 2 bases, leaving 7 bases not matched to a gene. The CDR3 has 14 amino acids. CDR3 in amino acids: CAWSKGGGAYEQYF. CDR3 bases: TGTGCCTGGAGCAAAGGCGGGGGAGCCTACGAGCAGTACTTC.

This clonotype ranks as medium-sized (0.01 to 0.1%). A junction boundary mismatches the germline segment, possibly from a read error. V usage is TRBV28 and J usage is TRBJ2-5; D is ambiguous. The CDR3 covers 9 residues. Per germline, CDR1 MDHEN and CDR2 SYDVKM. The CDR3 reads CASSPVDLF. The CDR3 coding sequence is TGTGCCAGCAGTCCGGTAGACCTCTTC.

CDR3 loop: CASGRDGNQPQHF. Here the CDR3 DNA reads TGTGCCAGCGGAAGGGACGGCAATCAGCCCCAGCATTTT. This rearrangement joins TRBV6-6 to TRBJ1-5; weak D call: TRBD1 (5 bases). The CDR3 totals 13 residues. Germline assignment: CDR1 MNHNY and CDR2 SVGAGI (reference sequence). Trimming left V 8 bases short and J 2 bases short, with 10 bases between.

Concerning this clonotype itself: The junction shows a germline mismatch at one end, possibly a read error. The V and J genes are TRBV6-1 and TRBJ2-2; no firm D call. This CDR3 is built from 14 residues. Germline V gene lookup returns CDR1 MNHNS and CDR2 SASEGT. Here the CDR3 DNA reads TGTGCCTGCAGTGCCCTTTCGAACACCGGGGAGCTGTTTTTT. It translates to CACSALSNTGELFF.

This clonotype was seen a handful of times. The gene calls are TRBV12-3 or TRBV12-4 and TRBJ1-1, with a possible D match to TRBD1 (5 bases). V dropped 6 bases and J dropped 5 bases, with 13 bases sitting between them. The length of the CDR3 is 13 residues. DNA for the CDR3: TGTGCCAGCAGCTCACAGCAGGGAACTGAAGCTTTCTTT. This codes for CASSSQQGTEAFF.

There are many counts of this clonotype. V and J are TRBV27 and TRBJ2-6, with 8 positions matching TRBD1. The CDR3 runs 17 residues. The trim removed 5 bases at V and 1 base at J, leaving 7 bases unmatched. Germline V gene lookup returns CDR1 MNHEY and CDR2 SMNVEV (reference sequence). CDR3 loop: CASSSGQGASGANVLTF. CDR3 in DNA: TGTGCCAGCAGTAGCGGACAGGGAGCTTCTGGGGCCAACGTCCTGACTTTC. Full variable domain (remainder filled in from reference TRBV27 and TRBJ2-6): EAQVTQNPRYLITVTGKKLTVTCSQNMNHEYMSWYRQDPGLGLRQIYYSMNVEVTDKGDVPEGYKVSRKEKRNFPLILESPSPNQTSLYFCASSSGQGASGANVLTFGAGSRLTVL.

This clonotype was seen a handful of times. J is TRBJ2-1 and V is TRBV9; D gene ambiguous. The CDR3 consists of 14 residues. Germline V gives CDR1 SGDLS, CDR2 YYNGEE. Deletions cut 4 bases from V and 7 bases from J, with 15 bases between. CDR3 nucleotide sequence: TGTGCCAGCAGCTGGCTTAATCCTCTTAATGAGCAGTTCTTC. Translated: CASSWLNPLNEQFF.

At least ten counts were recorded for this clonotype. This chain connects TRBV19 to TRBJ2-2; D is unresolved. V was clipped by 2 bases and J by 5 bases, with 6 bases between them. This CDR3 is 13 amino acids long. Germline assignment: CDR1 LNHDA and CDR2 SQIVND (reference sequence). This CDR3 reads CASSIKGTGELFF. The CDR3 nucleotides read TGTGCCAGTAGTATAAAAGGAACCGGGGAGCTGTTTTTT. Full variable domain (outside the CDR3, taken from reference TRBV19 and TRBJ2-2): DGGITQSPKYLFRKEGQNVTLSCEQNLNHDAMYWYRQDPGQGLRLIYYSQIVNDFQKGDIAEGYSVSREKKESFPLTVTSAQKNPTAFYLCASSIKGTGELFFGEGSRLTVL.

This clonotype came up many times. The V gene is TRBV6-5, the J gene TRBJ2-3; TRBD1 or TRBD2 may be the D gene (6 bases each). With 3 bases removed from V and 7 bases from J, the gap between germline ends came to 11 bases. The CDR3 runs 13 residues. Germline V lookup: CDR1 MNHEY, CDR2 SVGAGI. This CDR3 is CASSYGGQNTQYF. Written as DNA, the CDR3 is TGTGCCAGCAGTTATGGGGGGCAGAATACGCAGTATTTT.

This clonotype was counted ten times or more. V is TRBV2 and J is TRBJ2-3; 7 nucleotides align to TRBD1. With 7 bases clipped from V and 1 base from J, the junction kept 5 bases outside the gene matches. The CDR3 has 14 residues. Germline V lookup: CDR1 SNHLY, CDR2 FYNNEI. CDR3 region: CASMADRGTDTQYF. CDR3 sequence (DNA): TGTGCCAGCATGGCCGACAGGGGCACAGATACGCAGTATTTT.

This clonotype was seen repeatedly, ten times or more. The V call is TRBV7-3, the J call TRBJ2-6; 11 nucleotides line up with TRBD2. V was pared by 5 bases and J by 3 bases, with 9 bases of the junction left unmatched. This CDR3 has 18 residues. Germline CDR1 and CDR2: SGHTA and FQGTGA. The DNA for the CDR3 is TGTGCCAGCAGCCCGCCCGAACTAGCGGGAGATGGGGCCAACGTCCTGACTTTC. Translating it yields CASSPPELAGDGANVLTF.

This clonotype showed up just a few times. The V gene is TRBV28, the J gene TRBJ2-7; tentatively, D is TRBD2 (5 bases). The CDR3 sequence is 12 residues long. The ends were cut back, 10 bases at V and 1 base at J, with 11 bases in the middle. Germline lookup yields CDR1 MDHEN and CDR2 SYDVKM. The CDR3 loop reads CATDSVSYEQYF. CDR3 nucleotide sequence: TGTGCCACGGACTCCGTATCCTACGAGCAGTACTTC.

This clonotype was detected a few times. CDR3 coding DNA: TGCAGTGCTACCTCCGACTACCTCTACGAGCAGTACTTC. It yields the protein CSATSDYLYEQYF. The chain has TRBV20-1 and TRBJ2-7; the D gene is possibly TRBD2 (5 bases). Germline CDR1 and CDR2: DFQATT and SNEGSKA (reference sequence). Trimming cost V 4 bases and J 3 bases, with 13 bases left between them. The CDR3 is 13 residues long.

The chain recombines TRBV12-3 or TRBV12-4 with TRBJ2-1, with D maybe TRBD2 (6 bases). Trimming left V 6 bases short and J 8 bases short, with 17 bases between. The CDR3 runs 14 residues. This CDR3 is CASRPGHPGDEQFF. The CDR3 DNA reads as TGTGCCAGCAGACCCGGACATCCGGGAGATGAGCAGTTCTTC.

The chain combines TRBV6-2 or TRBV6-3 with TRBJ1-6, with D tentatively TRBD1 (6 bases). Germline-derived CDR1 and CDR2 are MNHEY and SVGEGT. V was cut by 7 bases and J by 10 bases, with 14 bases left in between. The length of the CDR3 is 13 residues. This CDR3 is CASTGQRGSPLHF. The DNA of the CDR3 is TGTGCCAGCACCGGACAGCGGGGGTCACCCCTCCACTTT.

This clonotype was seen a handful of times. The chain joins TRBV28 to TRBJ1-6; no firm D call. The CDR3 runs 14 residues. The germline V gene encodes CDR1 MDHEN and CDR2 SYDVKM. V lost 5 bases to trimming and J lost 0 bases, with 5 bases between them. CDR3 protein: CASSPSSYNSPLHF. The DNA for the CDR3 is TGTGCCAGCAGTCCTAGCTCCTATAATTCACCCCTCCACTTT.

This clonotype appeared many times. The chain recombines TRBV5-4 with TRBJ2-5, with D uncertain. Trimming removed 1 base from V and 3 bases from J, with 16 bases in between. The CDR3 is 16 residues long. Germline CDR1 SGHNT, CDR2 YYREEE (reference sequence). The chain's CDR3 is CASSLLEWASKETQYF. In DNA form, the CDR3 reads TGTGCCAGCAGCTTGTTGGAGTGGGCTTCCAAAGAGACCCAGTACTTC.

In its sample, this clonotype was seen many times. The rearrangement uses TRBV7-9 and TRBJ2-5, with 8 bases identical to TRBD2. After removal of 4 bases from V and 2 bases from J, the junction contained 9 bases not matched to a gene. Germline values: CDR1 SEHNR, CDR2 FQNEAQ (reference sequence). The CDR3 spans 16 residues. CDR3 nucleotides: TGTGCCAGCAGCTCCCGGCAGACTAGCGCGCAAGAGACCCAGTACTTC. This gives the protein CASSSRQTSAQETQYF. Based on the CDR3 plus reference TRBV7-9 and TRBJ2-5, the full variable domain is DTGVSQNPRHKITKRGQNVTFRCDPISEHNRLYWYRQTLGQGPEFLTYFQNEAQLEKSRLLSDRFSAERPKGSFSTLEIQRTEQGDSAMYLCASSSRQTSAQETQYFGPGTRLLVL.

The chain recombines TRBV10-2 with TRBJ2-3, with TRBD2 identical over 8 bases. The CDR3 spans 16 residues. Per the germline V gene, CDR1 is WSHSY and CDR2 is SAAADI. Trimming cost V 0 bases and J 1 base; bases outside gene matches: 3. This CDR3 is CASSESSGSRTDTQYF. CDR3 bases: TGCGCCAGCAGTGAGTCGAGCGGGAGCCGCACAGATACGCAGTATTTT.